What follows describes a single T cell receptor beta chain. The data stem from a study of blood T cell repertoires in COVID-19. The wider study: The United States, Italy and Spain provided the acute and convalescent COVID-19 samples. Nucleic acid was either cDNA or gDNA, and it came from T cells, B-cell-depleted T cells, or PBMCs.

The ends lost 6 bases at V and 7 bases at J; junction bases unmatched: 5. CDR3 length: 12 residues. Germline CDR1 MDHEN, CDR2 SYDVKM. Methods used by the authors: From reference gene primer amplification, estimates of nucleated cell counts were derived. Here immunoSEQ multiplex PCR was the method, and the copy in TCRdb shows in-frame clones only, minus some. V and J calls and clone size are copied from that table; D and trimming were computed from the DNA. The sample carries roughly 80,000 clones, roughly 85% recorded once. Material for sequencing was peripheral blood. The source of this sequence is an elderly woman with active or convalescent COVID-19. The V gene is TRBV28, the J gene TRBJ2-7; TRBD1 aligns across 8 bases. Here the CDR3 DNA reads TGTGCCAGCAGCCTCGACAGGGGTGAGCAGTACTTC. It encodes CASSLDRGEQYF.